These 9 T cell receptor beta chains originate from one sample sequenced in a study of early T cells in non-severe SARS-CoV-2 infection (dated by TCRdb to the early 2020s). Libraries came from 5' RACE. The sequencer was a NextSeq 500. The raw public reads went through TCRdb reprocessing: fastp at Q25, MiXCR clone calling, in-frame beta chains kept. Identical CDR3 protein sequences are pooled into one entry, listed with their most common genes and DNA. The table for this sample lists about 27,000 distinct CDR3 sequences; 4.5% to 5.5% of them were counted only once. The ten largest clones represent more than 3.5% of the sample. Sequenced: whole blood. The receptors come from an adult who was a healthcare worker with PCR-confirmed SARS-CoV-2 infection or an uninfected control (not recorded which).

In its sample, this clonotype was seen many times. V and J are TRBV10-3 and TRBJ1-6; the D is unclear. CDR3 size: 14 residues. Trimming stripped 5 bases from V and 7 bases from J, with 12 bases between. Germline CDR1 and CDR2: ENHRY and SYGVKD. Written as DNA, the CDR3 is TGTGCCATCAGTTCCCAAACAGCCAATTCACCCCTCCACTTT. It specifies CAISSQTANSPLHF.

At least ten counts were recorded for this clonotype. The CDR3 sequence: CASSQRLAGGPNEQFF. CDR3 DNA sequence: TGTGCCAGCAGCCAACGACTAGCGGGGGGGCCCAATGAGCAGTTCTTC. V is TRBV3-1 and J is TRBJ2-1; 14 bases map to TRBD2. In germline, CDR1 is LGHDT, CDR2 YNNKEL (reference sequence). The CDR3 spans 16 residues. Trimming cost V 2 bases and J 6 bases; bases outside gene matches: 3.

This clonotype was counted only a few times. The rearrangement links TRBV7-2 to TRBJ2-1; possibly TRBD2 for D (5 bases). V gave up 0 bases and J gave up 4 bases, with 10 bases separating them. Looked up from germline, CDR1 is SGHTA and CDR2 is FQGNSA. This CDR3 comprises 15 residues. In DNA, the CDR3 is TGTGCCAGCAGCTTAGCGCACGGGAAATACAATGAGCAGTTCTTC. Residues: CASSLAHGKYNEQFF.

V is TRBV12-3 or TRBV12-4 and J is TRBJ1-5, with 9 positions matching TRBD1. The V gene end was trimmed by 6 bases and the J gene end by 4 bases; junction bases not matched to a gene: 4. There are 14 residues in the CDR3. This CDR3 reads CASRVGTGNQPQHF. The CDR3, as DNA: TGTGCCAGCAGGGTTGGGACAGGGAATCAGCCCCAGCATTTT.

This clonotype has ten or more counts. The rearrangement uses TRBV11-2 and TRBJ2-1; D is perhaps TRBD1 (5 bases). Germline assignment: CDR1 SGHAT and CDR2 FQNNGV. The CDR3 consists of 17 residues. Trimming removed 1 base from V and 6 bases from J, with 19 bases in between. The chain's CDR3 is CASSLVYRSNLFNEQFF. Here the CDR3 DNA reads TGTGCCAGCAGCTTAGTTTACAGGAGCAATCTCTTCAATGAGCAGTTCTTC.

At least ten counts were recorded for this clonotype. The J gene is TRBJ2-3, the V gene TRBV9, with TRBD1 matching over 8 bases. This CDR3 spans 15 amino acids. The V segment lost 3 bases and the J segment 0 bases; nucleotides outside the gene matches: 3. Germline CDR1 and CDR2: SGDLS and YYNGEE. The CDR3 nucleotides are TGTGCCAGCAGCGCTCGGACAGGGAGCACAGATACGCAGTATTTT. Translating it yields CASSARTGSTDTQYF.

This clonotype was seen a handful of times. The rearrangement links TRBV6-5 to TRBJ1-3, with D perhaps TRBD1 (5 bases). V was cut by 0 bases and J by 0 bases, with 9 bases left in between. Per the germline V gene, CDR1 is MNHEY and CDR2 is SVGAGI. The CDR3 sequence is 16 residues long. The CDR3 nucleotides read TGTGCCAGCAGTTACTCGGGACCCCGCTCTGGAAACACCATATATTTT. This translates into CASSYSGPRSGNTIYF.

At least ten counts were recorded for this clonotype. The CDR3 region is CASSPRQGARYGYTF. DNA for the CDR3: TGTGCCAGCAGTCCAAGACAGGGGGCGCGGTATGGCTACACCTTC. The chain uses TRBV12-3 or TRBV12-4 and TRBJ1-2, with 10 bases fitting TRBD1. J gave up 5 bases and V 5 bases, and 8 bases lay outside the gene matches. This CDR3 is 15 amino acids long.

This clonotype was found a few times. The V gene is TRBV14, the J gene TRBJ2-1, with D perhaps TRBD1 or TRBD2 (6 bases each). Germline V gives CDR1 SGHDN, CDR2 FVKESK. CDR3 length: 15 residues. Trimming left V 0 bases short and J 4 bases short, with 10 bases between. CDR3: CASSQDGGQYNEQFF. Here the CDR3 DNA reads TGTGCCAGCAGCCAAGACGGGGGCCAATACAATGAGCAGTTCTTC.